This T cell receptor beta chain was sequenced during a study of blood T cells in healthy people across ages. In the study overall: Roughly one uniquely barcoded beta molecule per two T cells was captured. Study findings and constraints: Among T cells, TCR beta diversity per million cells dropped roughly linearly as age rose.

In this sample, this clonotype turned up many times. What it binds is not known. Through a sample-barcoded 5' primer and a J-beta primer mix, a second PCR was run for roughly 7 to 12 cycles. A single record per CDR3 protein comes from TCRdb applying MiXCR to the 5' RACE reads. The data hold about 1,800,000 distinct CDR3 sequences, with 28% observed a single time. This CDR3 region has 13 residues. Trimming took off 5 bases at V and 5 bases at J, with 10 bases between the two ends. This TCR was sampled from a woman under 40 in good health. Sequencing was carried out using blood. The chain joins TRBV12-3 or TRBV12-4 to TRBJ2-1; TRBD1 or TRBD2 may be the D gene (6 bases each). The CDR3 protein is CASSPRGDNEQFF. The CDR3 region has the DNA TGTGCCAGCAGTCCAAGGGGGGACAATGAGCAGTTCTTC.